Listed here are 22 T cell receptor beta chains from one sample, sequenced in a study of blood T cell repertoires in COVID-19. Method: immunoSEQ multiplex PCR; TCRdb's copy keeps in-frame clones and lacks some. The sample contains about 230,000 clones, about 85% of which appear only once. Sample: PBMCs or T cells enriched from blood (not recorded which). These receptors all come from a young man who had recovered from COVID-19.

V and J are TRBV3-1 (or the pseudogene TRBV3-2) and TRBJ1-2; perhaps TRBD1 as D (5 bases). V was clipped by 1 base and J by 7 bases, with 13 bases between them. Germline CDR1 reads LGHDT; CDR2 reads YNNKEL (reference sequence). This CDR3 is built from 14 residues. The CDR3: CASSQGLRAAGYTF. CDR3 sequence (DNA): TGTGCCAGCAGCCAAGGCCTCAGGGCGGCTGGCTACACCTTC.

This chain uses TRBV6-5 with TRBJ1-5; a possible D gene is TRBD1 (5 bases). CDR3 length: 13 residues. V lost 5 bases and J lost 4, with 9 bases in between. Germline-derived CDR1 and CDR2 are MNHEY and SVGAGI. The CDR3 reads CASSRGGNQPQHF. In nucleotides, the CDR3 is TGTGCCAGCAGTAGGGGTGGGAATCAGCCCCAGCATTTT.

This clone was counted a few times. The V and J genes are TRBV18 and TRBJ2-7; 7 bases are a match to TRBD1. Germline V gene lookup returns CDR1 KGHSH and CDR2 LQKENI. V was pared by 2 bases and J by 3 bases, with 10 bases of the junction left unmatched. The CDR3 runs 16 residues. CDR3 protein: CASSPGEGGAHYEQYF. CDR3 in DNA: TGTGCCAGCTCACCAGGTGAAGGGGGCGCACACTACGAGCAGTACTTC.

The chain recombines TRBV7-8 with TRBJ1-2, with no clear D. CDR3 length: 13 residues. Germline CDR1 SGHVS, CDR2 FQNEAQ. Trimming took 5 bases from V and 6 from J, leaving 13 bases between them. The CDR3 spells CASSPRQQDGYTF. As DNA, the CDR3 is TGTGCCAGCAGCCCCCGGCAGCAGGATGGCTACACCTTC.

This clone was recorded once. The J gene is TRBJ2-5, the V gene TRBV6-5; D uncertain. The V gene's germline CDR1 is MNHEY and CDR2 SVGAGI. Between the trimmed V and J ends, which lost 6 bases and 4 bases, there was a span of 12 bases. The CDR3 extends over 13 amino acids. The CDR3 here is CASSPELVETQYF. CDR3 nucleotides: TGTGCCAGCAGCCCCGAGTTGGTAGAGACCCAGTACTTC.

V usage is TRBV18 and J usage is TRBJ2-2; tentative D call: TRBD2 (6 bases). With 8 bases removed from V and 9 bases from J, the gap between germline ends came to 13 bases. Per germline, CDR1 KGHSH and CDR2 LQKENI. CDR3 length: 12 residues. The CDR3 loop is CASDDSGRELFF. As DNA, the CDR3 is TGTGCCAGCGACGATAGCGGCAGGGAGCTGTTTTTT.

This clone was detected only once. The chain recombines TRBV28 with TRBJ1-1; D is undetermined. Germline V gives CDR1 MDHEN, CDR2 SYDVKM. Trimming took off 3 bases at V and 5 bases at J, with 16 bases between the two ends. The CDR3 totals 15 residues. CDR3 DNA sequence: TGTGCCAGCAGTTTCAATGGGCCAGGTACGACTGAAGCTTTCTTT. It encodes CASSFNGPGTTEAFF.

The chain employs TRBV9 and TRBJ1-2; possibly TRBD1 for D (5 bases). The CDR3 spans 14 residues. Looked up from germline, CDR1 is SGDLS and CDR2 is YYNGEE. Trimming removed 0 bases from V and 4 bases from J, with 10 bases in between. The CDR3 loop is CASSVEMGPYGYTF. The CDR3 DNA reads TGTGCCAGCAGCGTAGAAATGGGGCCCTATGGCTACACCTTC.

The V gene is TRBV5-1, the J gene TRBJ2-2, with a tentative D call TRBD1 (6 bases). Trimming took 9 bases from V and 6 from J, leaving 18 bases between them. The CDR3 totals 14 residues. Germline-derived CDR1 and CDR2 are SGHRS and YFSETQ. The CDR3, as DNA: TGCGCCACCCAGGGGCCTCCTCTCGCCGGGGAGCTGTTTTTT. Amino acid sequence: CATQGPPLAGELFF.

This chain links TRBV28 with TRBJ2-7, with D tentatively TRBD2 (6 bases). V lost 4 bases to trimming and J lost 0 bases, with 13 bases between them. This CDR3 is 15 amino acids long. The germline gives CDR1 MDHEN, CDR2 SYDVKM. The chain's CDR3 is CASSSAGRSSYEQYF. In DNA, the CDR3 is TGTGCCAGCAGTTCCGCGGGGAGGAGCTCCTACGAGCAGTACTTC.

The CDR3 sequence is CASSTGAGTGGSPLHF. In DNA form, the CDR3 reads TGTGCCAGTAGTACAGGGGCCGGGACAGGCGGTTCACCCCTCCACTTT. The J gene is TRBJ1-6, the V gene TRBV19; TRBD1 matches 8 bases. Trimming at V came to 4 bases and at J to 9 bases, leaving 11 bases not matched to a gene. Per the germline V gene, CDR1 is LNHDA and CDR2 is SQIVND (reference sequence). There are 16 residues in the CDR3.

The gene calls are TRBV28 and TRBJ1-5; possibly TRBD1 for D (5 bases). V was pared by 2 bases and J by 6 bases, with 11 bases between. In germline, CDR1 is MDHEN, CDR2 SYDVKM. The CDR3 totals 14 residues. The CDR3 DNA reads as TGTGCCAGCAGTTTACTAGGGGTGGTTCAGCCCCAGCATTTT. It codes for CASSLLGVVQPQHF.

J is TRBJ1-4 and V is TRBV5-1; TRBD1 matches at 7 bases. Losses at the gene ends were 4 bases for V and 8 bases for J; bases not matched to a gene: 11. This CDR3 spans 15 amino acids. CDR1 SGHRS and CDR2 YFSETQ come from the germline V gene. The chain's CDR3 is CASSAAQGQGEKLFF. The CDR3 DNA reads TGCGCCAGCAGCGCCGCACAGGGGCAGGGAGAAAAACTGTTTTTT.

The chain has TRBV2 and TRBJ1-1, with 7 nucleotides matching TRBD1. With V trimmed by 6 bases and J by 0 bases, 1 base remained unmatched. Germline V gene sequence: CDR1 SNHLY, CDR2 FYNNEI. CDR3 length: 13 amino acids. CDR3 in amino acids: CASSGQVNTEAFF. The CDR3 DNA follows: TGTGCCAGCAGCGGACAGGTGAACACTGAAGCTTTCTTT.

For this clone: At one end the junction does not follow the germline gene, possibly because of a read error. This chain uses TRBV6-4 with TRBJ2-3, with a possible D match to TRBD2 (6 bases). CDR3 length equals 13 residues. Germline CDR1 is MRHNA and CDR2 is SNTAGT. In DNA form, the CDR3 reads TGTCCCAGCAGTGACGGTCGGGGGTTCGCGCAGTATTTT. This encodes CPSSDGRGFAQYF.

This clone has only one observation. CDR3 sequence: CASSQGTGGEQPQHF. Written as DNA, the CDR3 is TGTGCCAGCAGCCAAGGGACAGGGGGCGAACAGCCCCAGCATTTT. The V and J genes are TRBV3-1 (or the pseudogene TRBV3-2) and TRBJ1-5; TRBD1 matches 11 bases. The CDR3 contains 15 residues. Looked up from germline, CDR1 is LGHDT and CDR2 is YNNKEL (reference sequence). V dropped 1 base and J dropped 7; count of bases not matched to a gene: 3.

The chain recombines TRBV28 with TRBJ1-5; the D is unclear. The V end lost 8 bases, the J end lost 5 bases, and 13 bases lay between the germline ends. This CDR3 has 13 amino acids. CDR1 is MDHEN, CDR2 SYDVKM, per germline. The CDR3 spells CASGLRAYQPQHF. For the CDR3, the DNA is TGTGCCAGCGGACTCCGGGCCTATCAGCCCCAGCATTTT.

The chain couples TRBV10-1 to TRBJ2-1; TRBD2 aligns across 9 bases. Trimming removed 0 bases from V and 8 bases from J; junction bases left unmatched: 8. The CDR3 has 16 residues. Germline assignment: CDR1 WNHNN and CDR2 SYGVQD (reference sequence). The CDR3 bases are TGCGCCAGCAGTGAGTCTGGCGGGAGGGCCGCTTATGAGCAGTTCTTC. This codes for CASSESGGRAAYEQFF.

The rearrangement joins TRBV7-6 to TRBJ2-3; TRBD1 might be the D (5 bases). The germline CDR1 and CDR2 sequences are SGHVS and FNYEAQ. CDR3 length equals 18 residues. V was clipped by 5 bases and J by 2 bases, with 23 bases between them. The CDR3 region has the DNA TGTGCCAGCAGCCCATTAGTCCCACAGGCGGCGCCCACAGATACGCAGTATTTT. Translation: CASSPLVPQAAPTDTQYF.

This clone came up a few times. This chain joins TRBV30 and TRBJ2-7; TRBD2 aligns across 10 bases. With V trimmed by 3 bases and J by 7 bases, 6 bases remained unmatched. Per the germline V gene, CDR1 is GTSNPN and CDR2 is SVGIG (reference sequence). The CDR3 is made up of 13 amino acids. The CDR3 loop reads CAWSVTSGTEQYF. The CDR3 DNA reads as TGTGCCTGGAGCGTTACTAGCGGGACAGAGCAGTACTTC. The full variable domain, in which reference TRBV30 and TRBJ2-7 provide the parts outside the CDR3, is SQTIHQWPATLVQPVGSPLSLECTVEGTSNPNLYWYRQAAGRGLQLLFYSVGIGQISSEVPQNLSASRPQDRQFILSSKKLLLSDSGFYLCAWSVTSGTEQYFGPGTRLTVT.

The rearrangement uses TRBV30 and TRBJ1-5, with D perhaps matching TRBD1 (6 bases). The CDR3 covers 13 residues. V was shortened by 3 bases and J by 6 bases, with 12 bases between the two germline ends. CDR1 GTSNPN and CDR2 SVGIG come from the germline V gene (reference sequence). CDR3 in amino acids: CAWSRGGGQPQHF. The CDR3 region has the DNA TGTGCCTGGAGCAGGGGTGGGGGTCAGCCCCAGCATTTT.

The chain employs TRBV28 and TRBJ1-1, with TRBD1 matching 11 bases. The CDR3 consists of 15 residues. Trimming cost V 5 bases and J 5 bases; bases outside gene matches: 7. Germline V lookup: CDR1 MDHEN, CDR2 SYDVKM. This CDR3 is CASSQGTGGRTEAFF. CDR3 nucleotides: TGTGCCAGCAGTCAAGGGACAGGGGGTAGGACTGAAGCTTTCTTT.